This T cell receptor (beta chain) was recorded in a study of regulatory T cells in long-lasting Graves disease. Study-level background: Antithyroid drug use was under 3 months in newly diagnosed Graves' patients. Study-level results: Persistent disease samples used TRBV28, TRBJ1-2 and TRBJ2-5 preferentially. New patients shared 966 public clonotypes, fewer than the approximately 2,500 shared by persistent patients.

The time point here: newly diagnosed GD, antithyroid drugs for less than 3 months. The TCR library was made from RNA that had been extracted from PBMCs in TRIzol. Recruitment took place at an endocrinology department in Xi'an, China. The CDR3 consists of 15 residues. The ends lost 4 bases at V and 5 bases at J; junction bases unmatched: 7. The germline CDR1 and CDR2 sequences are MGHRA and YSYEKL. The sample holds many counts of this clonotype. Its antigen is still unknown. Library construction for TCR beta used iRepertoire HTBI primers and Arm-PCR of CDR3 regions. MiXCR was run by TCRdb on the multiplex PCR reads, yielding one entry per CDR3 protein. The table shows 350,000 to 500,000 distinct CDR3 sequences, with around 13% occurring only once. The data also belong to a second study, concerning T cells in Graves' hyperthyroidism and ophthalmopathy.

This receptor was obtained from a woman between 50 and 59 years old with Graves disease. J is TRBJ1-1 and V is TRBV4-1; 10 bases are a match to TRBD1. This material consisted of peripheral blood mononuclear cells (PBMCs), taken at new diagnosis, from a patient treated with antithyroid drugs. The CDR3 here is CASSPQDRGETEAFF. The CDR3 DNA is TGCGCCAGCAGCCCTCAGGACAGGGGGGAAACTGAAGCTTTCTTT.